Below are 21 T cell receptor beta chains sequenced from a single sample in a study of T-cell reconstitution after alpha-beta-depleted transplantation in children. Preparation of the TCRbeta library was carried out with unique molecular identifiers. TCRdb re-derived calls from the PCR reads in MiXCR, one entry per CDR3 protein. This sample has about 610,000 distinct CDR3 sequences, with roughly a quarter found just once. The sequences come from PBMCs, collected before TCRalphabeta/CD19-depleted stem cell transplant. The receptors come from a boy in the first two years of life with Wiskott-Aldrich syndrome, due to receive a stem cell transplant.

The V and J genes are TRBV7-6 and TRBJ1-5; TRBD1 is a possible D gene (5 bases). Trimming cost V 4 bases and J 4 bases, with 8 bases left between them. There are 13 residues in the CDR3. Germline V gene data show CDR1 as SGHVS and CDR2 as FNYEAQ. DNA of the CDR3: TGTGCCAGCAGCTCAGGGCTAAATCAGCCCCAGCATTTT. This gives the protein CASSSGLNQPQHF.

Only a few counts were recorded for this clonotype. The genes are TRBV5-6 and TRBJ2-7; possible D gene TRBD1, 6 bases. The CDR3 has 14 residues. Germline-derived CDR1 and CDR2 are SGHDT and YYEEEE. V lost 4 bases to trimming and J lost 2 bases, with 13 bases between them. The DNA of the CDR3 is TGTGCCAGCAGCCCACTAACAGGGACCTACGAGCAGTACTTC. Its translation: CASSPLTGTYEQYF.

This clonotype was seen a few times. The J gene is TRBJ1-3, the V gene TRBV20-1, with D possibly matching TRBD1 (6 bases). V dropped 6 bases and J dropped 4 bases, with 16 bases sitting between them. The CDR3 consists of 14 residues. CDR1 is DFQATT, CDR2 SNEGSKA, per germline (reference sequence). The CDR3 here is CSAPKTGSGNTIYF. In nucleotides, the CDR3 is TGCAGTGCACCTAAGACAGGCTCAGGAAACACCATATATTTT.

This clonotype was detected only a few times. As DNA, the CDR3 is TGTGCCAGCAGCCAATGGGTTGGGGGGACTGAAGCTTTCTTT. This translates into CASSQWVGGTEAFF. The chain carries TRBV7-6 and TRBJ1-1, with D tentatively TRBD1 (5 bases). Germline lookup yields CDR1 SGHVS and CDR2 FNYEAQ. The CDR3 totals 14 residues. Trimming pared 5 bases from V and 5 bases from J, leaving 15 bases between.

The chain recombines TRBV9 with TRBJ2-4, with D tentatively TRBD1 (6 bases). The germline gives CDR1 SGDLS, CDR2 YYNGEE. V lost 5 bases and J 0 bases, leaving 15 bases between the germline ends. The CDR3 covers 16 residues. As DNA, the CDR3 is TGTGCCAGCAGTCCTAGACAGGCCCTAGCCAAAAACATTCAGTACTTC. Protein product: CASSPRQALAKNIQYF. Full variable domain (rest looked up from reference TRBV9 and TRBJ2-4): DSGVTQTPKHLITATGQRVTLRCSPRSGDLSVYWYQQSLDQGLQFLIQYYNGEERAKGNILERFSAQQFPDLHSELNLSSLELGDSALYFCASSPRQALAKNIQYFGAGTRLSVL.

This clonotype appeared a few times. The rearrangement uses TRBV3-1 and TRBJ2-7; 9 nucleotides align to TRBD2. Per germline, CDR1 LGHDT and CDR2 YNNKEL (reference sequence). The CDR3 is 15 residues long. The V and J ends lost 1 base and 1 base, in that order; junction bases with no gene match: 2. In DNA, the CDR3 is TGTGCCAGCAGCCAAGTGGCGGGAGGGTCCTACGAGCAGTACTTC. This gives the protein CASSQVAGGSYEQYF.

Here the CDR3 DNA reads TGTGCCAGCAGCCATGATCGCACAGATACGCAGTATTTT. The encoded protein is CASSHDRTDTQYF. V usage is TRBV4-2 and J usage is TRBJ2-3; D is undetermined. The ends were cut back, 3 bases at V and 1 base at J, with 5 bases in the middle. Germline CDR1 is LGHNA and CDR2 is YNFKEQ. This CDR3 region has 13 residues.

The V gene is TRBV20-1, the J gene TRBJ2-1; 8 bases match TRBD2. The V gene's germline CDR1 is DFQATT and CDR2 SNEGSKA (reference sequence). The CDR3 totals 11 residues. The junction had 7 bases not matched to a gene; V was cut back by 6 bases and J by 12 bases. The CDR3 loop is CSAGTRDRQFF. The CDR3, as DNA: TGCAGTGCCGGGACTAGGGACCGGCAGTTCTTC.

The J gene is TRBJ2-1, the V gene TRBV21-1; TRBD2 is the table's D call and was not checked against the DNA. TRBV21-1 is a known pseudogene. This CDR3 is built from 17 residues. CDR3 region: CASTKRTSGSSGNEQFF. The CDR3 DNA is TGTGCCAGCACCAAGAGGACTAGCGGGTCTAGCGGCAATGAGCAGTTCTTC.

The chain combines TRBV7-2 with TRBJ2-7; the match to TRBD2 covers 7 bases. Looked up from germline, CDR1 is SGHTA and CDR2 is FQGNSA. CDR3 length: 16 amino acids. The trim removed 1 base at V and 2 bases at J, leaving 8 bases unmatched. The CDR3 nucleotides are TGTGCCAGCAGCTTAGGGAGCGGGGCTGCTCCCTACGAGCAGTACTTC. It is translated as CASSLGSGAAPYEQYF.

In DNA form, the CDR3 reads TGTGCCACCAGCAGAGATCGGCGTCAGCCCCAGCATTTT. Encoded protein: CATSRDRRQPQHF. The V gene is TRBV15, the J gene TRBJ1-5, with D unclear. CDR3 length equals 13 residues. From germline, CDR1 is LNHNV and CDR2 YYDKDF (reference sequence). Trimming left V 0 bases short and J 6 bases short, with 6 bases between.

The V call is TRBV7-9, the J call TRBJ1-2; no firm D call. From germline, CDR1 is SEHNR and CDR2 FQNEAQ (reference sequence). The germline V and J ends were trimmed by 3 bases and 5 bases, with 10 bases remaining between them. CDR3 length: 13 amino acids. CDR3 sequence: CASSLRMEYGYTF. The CDR3 bases are TGTGCCAGCAGCTTGAGAATGGAATATGGCTACACCTTC.

V usage is TRBV10-3 and J usage is TRBJ2-1, with D unclear. CDR3 size: 12 residues. Trimming pared 5 bases from V and 9 bases from J, leaving 11 bases between. The germline CDR1 and CDR2 sequences are ENHRY and SYGVKD. In DNA form, the CDR3 reads TGTGCCATCAGTTTCTCCGAGAGTGAGCAGTTCTTC. It codes for CAISFSESEQFF.

There are a few counts of this clonotype. This chain links TRBV7-9 with TRBJ2-1; 7 bases are a match to TRBD2. The CDR3 has 16 residues. Germline lookup yields CDR1 SEHNR and CDR2 FQNEAQ (reference sequence). J gave up 0 bases and V 5 bases, and 7 bases lay outside the gene matches. CDR3 amino acids: CASSLGGTTSYNEQFF. DNA of the CDR3: TGTGCCAGCAGCCTGGGGGGGACTACCTCCTACAATGAGCAGTTCTTC.

The V call is TRBV10-3, the J call TRBJ2-2, with D unresolved. The CDR3 sequence is 14 residues long. CDR1 and CDR2 from the germline V gene are ENHRY and SYGVKD. V gave up 7 bases and J gave up 2 bases, with 11 bases separating them. CDR3 sequence reads: CAITAATNTGELFF. Here the CDR3 DNA reads TGTGCCATCACAGCAGCGACTAACACCGGGGAGCTGTTTTTT.

CDR3 coding DNA: TGTGCCAGCTCACGTTCAGGGGGCCCCGAAGCTTTCTTT. Translating it yields CASSRSGGPEAFF. The chain uses TRBV18 and TRBJ1-1, with TRBD1 identical over 8 bases. Germline loops: CDR1 KGHSH, CDR2 LQKENI. The CDR3 contains 13 residues. J gave up 8 bases and V 4 bases, and 6 bases lay outside the gene matches.

This rearrangement joins TRBV3-1 to TRBJ2-7; D uncertain. V lost 1 base and J lost 0, with 10 bases in between. The CDR3 has 15 residues. The germline gives CDR1 LGHDT, CDR2 YNNKEL (reference sequence). CDR3 amino acids: CASSQVTKASYEQYF. The DNA for the CDR3 is TGTGCCAGCAGCCAAGTTACGAAAGCCTCCTACGAGCAGTACTTC.

V and J are TRBV7-6 and TRBJ1-1; D is unclear. The CDR3 is 14 residues long. The V end lost 4 bases, the J end lost 5 bases, and 14 bases lay between the germline ends. CDR1 SGHVS and CDR2 FNYEAQ come from the germline V gene. The chain's CDR3 is CASSSRTGRTEAFF. DNA for the CDR3: TGTGCCAGCAGCTCCCGGACCGGCCGAACTGAAGCTTTCTTT.

This clonotype was seen a handful of times. The chain joins TRBV4-1 to TRBJ1-4; D remains unclear. Germline V gene data show CDR1 as MGHRA and CDR2 as YSYEKL. V lost 3 bases, J lost 1 base, and 9 bases lay in between. CDR3 length: 15 amino acids. For the CDR3, the DNA is TGCGCCAGCAGCCATCCCCCGAAAACTAATGAAAAACTGTTTTTT. Translation: CASSHPPKTNEKLFF.

The CDR3 sequence: CAGAGTGELFF. CDR3 in DNA: TGTGCCGGGGCGGGAACCGGGGAGCTGTTTTTT. The rearrangement links TRBV28 to TRBJ2-2; tentatively, D is TRBD2 (6 bases). CDR3 size: 11 residues. CDR1 and CDR2 (germline): MDHEN, SYDVKM. Between the trimmed V and J ends, which lost 11 bases and 5 bases, there was a span of 9 bases.

This clonotype has a handful of counts. In nucleotides, the CDR3 is TGTGCCAGCAGCTTCGACGGTGCAACTAATGAAAAACTGTTTTTT. This translates into CASSFDGATNEKLFF. V is TRBV7-9 and J is TRBJ1-4, with no clear D. The CDR3 runs 15 residues. V was pared by 3 bases and J by 0 bases, with 8 bases between. Germline lookup yields CDR1 SEHNR and CDR2 FQNEAQ (reference sequence).